Detailed here is one T cell receptor beta chain. Its target antigen remains unknown. Base qualities are missing; no much larger clone stands one base away. The data were obtained in a study of blood T cell repertoires in COVID-19 (dated by TCRdb to 2018 to 2020). With respect to the entire study: Samples covering the acute and convalescent phases of COVID-19 were provided by collaborators in the United States, Italy and Spain. Where HLA class I and class II types were available, the types were taken from metadata supplied by the sample provider, not from assay-based typing. The samples were drawn from the first 160 participants of the ongoing ImmuneRACE study and from over a thousand subjects provided by 6 global collaborators. The prospective study material was composed of cDNA or gDNA derived from T cells, B-cell-depleted T cells, or PBMCs. Subjects who had been exposed to COVID-19, were actively infected with it, or had recovered from it provided the deeply sampled blood TCRbeta repertoires that made up the dataset. The repertoires were released in a freely available public database intended as a resource for research on the immune response to SARS-CoV-2. A de-identified subject ID, COVID-19 status, age in years and sex were almost always included in the sample metadata. On the study overall, not on this receptor specifically: Clinical and demographic metadata were provided uncurated, with the amount varying by source and participant.

Enrolling through a virtual design, the prospective study's participants ranged in age from roughly 18 to 95 years and lived across about two dozen United States geographic areas. Cohort assignment in the prospective study relied on participant-reported clinical history from a screening survey and a study questionnaire. Exposed participants had been in contact with someone with a PCR-confirmed or clinician-diagnosed COVID-19 case within 2 weeks of study entry. In the prospective study, mobile phlebotomists collected whole blood, serum and a nasopharyngeal or oropharyngeal swab from each participant. Prospective study participants could optionally give additional blood draws and questionnaires over a roughly 2-month period. Before DNA extraction, blood samples from the prospective study were shipped at room temperature or frozen. The CDR3 runs 16 amino acids, cysteine and phenylalanine included. Kept here is only the CDR3 DNA, which spans 48 bases and is read in frame from base 1. Trimming removed 5 bases from V and 3 bases from J, leaving 20 bases between the germline ends. CDR1 and CDR2 were assigned from the germline V gene as SGHAT and FQNNGV.

TCRbeta CDR3 regions were amplified from genomic DNA by means of the immunoSEQ Assay, a bias-controlled multiplex PCR. In the authors' own workflow: Nucleated cell counts per sample were estimated from amplification of reference gene primers within the assay. To quantify the absolute abundance of each unique TCRbeta CDR3 rearrangement, sequence reads were collapsed and filtered. For each sample, productive Simpson clonality was calculated by taking the square root of Simpson's diversity index across productive rearrangements. Sourced from immuneACCESS, this table was stored by TCRdb with only in-frame sequences that have V and J called. A share of the clones is absent; for the studies checked, an unresolved V gene accounts for under half, and the remainder has no known explanation. Clone size and the V and J calls come from that table; the DNA yielded D and trimming. This sample comprises 250,000 or so clones, more than 75% of them detected only once. Around 6.3% of the sample belongs to the ten largest clones.

Here the chain combines TRBV11-2 and TRBJ2-7; TRBD1 is perhaps the D gene, given 6 matching bases. Sequencing was carried out using PBMCs or T cells enriched from blood (not recorded which). This receptor was taken from a woman aged 45-65 years who had been exposed to COVID-19. The DNA sequence is given as TGTGCCAGCAGCCTTACAGGGTTTAAGTATGTCTACGAGCAGTACTTC. Its amino acids are CASSLTGFKYVYEQYF.